This T cell receptor (beta chain) was recovered during a study of T-cell memory formation after mild COVID-19. The CDR3 is made up of 22 amino acids. Per germline, CDR1 MGHRA and CDR2 YSYEKL. Trimming removed 1 base from V and 1 base from J, with 31 bases in between. Each CDR3 protein is one row after TCRdb ran MiXCR on the 5' RACE reads. This sample yields approximately 190,000 distinct CDR3 sequences, of which about 18% are seen a single time; about 2.4% belongs to the top ten. This clonotype was seen more than once but under ten times. Sequencing was carried out using PBMCs or a T cell subset sorted from them (not recorded which). The chain combines TRBV4-1 with TRBJ1-1; D gene uncertain. This TCR derives from an adult woman who had mild COVID-19 (a few samples of this study predate the infection). Cell type and time point are not known. The DNA of the CDR3 is TGCGCCAGCAGCCAAGTTAGGACCCTAGGTGGCCACCAAAGTCCCAGGAACACTGAAGCTTTCTTT. Encoded protein: CASSQVRTLGGHQSPRNTEAFF.